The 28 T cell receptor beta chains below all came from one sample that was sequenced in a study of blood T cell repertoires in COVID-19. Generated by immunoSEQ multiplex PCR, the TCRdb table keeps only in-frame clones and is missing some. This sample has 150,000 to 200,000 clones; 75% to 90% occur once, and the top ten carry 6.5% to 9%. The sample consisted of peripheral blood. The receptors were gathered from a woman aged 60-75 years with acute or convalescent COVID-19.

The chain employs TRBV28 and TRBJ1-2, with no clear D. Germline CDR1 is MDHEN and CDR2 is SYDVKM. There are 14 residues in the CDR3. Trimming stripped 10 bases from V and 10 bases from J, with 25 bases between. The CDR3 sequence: CATSPGSVGMVYTF. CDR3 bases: TGTGCCACGTCCCCAGGATCGGTCGGTATGGTCTACACCTTC.

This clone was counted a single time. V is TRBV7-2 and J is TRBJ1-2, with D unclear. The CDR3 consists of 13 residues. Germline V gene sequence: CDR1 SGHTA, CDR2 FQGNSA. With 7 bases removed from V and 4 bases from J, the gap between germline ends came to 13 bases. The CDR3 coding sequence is TGTGCCAGCACTCCGCCCGGGTCCTATGGCTACACCTTC. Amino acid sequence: CASTPPGSYGYTF. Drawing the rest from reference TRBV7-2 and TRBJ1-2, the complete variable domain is GAGVSQSPSNKVTEKGKDVELRCDPISGHTALYWYRQSLGQGLEFLIYFQGNSAPDKSGLPSDRFSAERTGGSVSTLTIQRTQQEDSAVYLCASTPPGSYGYTFGSGTRLTVV.

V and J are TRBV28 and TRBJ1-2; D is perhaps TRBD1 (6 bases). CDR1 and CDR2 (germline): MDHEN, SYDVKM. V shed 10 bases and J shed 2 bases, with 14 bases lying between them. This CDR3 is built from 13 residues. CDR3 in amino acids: CATSLRGNYGYTF. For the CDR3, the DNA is TGTGCCACCTCTCTTAGGGGGAACTATGGCTACACCTTC.

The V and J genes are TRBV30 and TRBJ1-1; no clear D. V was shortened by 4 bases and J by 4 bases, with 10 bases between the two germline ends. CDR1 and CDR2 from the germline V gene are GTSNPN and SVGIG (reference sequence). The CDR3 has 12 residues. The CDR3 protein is CAWTFHGTEAFF. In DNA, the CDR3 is TGTGCCTGGACCTTCCACGGCACTGAAGCTTTCTTT.

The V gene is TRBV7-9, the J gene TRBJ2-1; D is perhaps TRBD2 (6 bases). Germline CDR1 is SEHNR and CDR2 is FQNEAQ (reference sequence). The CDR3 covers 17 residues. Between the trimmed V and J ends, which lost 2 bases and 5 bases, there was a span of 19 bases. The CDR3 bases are TGTGCCAGCAGCTTACCGGGACCGGGAGCCCGCCACAATGAGCAGTTCTTC. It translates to CASSLPGPGARHNEQFF. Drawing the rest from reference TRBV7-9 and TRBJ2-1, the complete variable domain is DTGVSQNPRHKITKRGQNVTFRCDPISEHNRLYWYRQTLGQGPEFLTYFQNEAQLEKSRLLSDRFSAERPKGSFSTLEIQRTEQGDSAMYLCASSLPGPGARHNEQFFGPGTRLTVL.

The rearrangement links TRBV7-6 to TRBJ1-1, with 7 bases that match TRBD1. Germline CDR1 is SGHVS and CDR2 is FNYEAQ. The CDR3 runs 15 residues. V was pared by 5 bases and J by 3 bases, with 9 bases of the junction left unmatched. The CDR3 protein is CASSPQTGLDTEAFF. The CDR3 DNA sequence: TGTGCCAGCAGCCCCCAGACAGGGTTGGACACTGAAGCTTTCTTT. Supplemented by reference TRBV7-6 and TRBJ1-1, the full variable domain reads GAGVSQSPRYKVTKRGQDVALRCDPISGHVSLYWYRQALGQGPEFLTYFNYEAQQDKSGLPNDRFSAERPEGSISTLTIQRTEQRDSAMYRCASSPQTGLDTEAFFGQGTRLTVV.

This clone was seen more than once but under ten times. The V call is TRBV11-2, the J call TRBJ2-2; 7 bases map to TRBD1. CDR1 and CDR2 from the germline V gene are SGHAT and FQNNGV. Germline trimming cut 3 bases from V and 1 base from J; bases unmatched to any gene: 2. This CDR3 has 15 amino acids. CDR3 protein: CASSFGDRNTGELFF. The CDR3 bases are TGTGCCAGCAGCTTTGGGGACAGGAACACCGGGGAGCTGTTTTTT.

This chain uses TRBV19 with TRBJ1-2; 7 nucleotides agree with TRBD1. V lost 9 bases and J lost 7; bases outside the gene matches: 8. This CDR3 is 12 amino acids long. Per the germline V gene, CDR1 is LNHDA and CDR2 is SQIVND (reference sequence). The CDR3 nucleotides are TGTGCCAGCCCTCGGACAGGCTGTGGCTACACCTTC. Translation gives CASPRTGCGYTF.

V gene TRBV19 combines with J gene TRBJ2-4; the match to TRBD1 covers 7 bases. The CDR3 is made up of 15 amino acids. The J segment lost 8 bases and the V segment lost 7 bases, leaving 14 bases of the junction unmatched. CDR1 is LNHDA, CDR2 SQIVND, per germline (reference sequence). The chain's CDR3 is CASTLLGQDGDIQYF. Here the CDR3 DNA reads TGTGCCAGTACCCTACTCGGACAGGACGGGGACATTCAGTACTTC.

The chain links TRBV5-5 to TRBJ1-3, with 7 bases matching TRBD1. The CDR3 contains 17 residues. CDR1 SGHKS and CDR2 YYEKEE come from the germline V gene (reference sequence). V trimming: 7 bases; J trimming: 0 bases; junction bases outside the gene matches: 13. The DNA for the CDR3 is TGTGCCAGCGGGTCCAGACAGGGCCTAATCTCTGGAAACACCATATATTTT. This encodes CASGSRQGLISGNTIYF. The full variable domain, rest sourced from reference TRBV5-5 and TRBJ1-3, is DAGVTQSPTHLIKTRGQQVTLRCSPISGHKSVSWYQQVLGQGPQFIFQYYEKEERGRGNFPDRFSARQFPNYSSELNVNALLLGDSALYLCASGSRQGLISGNTIYFGEGSWLTVV.

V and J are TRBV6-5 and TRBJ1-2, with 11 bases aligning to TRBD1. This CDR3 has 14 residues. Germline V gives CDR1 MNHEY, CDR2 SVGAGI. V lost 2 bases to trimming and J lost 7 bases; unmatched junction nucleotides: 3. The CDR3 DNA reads TGTGCCAGCAGTTACGCGGGACAGGGGGTTGGCTACACCTTC. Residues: CASSYAGQGVGYTF.

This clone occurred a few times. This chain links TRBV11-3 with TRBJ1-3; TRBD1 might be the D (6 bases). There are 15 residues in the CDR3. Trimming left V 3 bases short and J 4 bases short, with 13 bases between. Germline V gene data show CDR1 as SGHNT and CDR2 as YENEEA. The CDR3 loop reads CASSLDSSEGNTIYF. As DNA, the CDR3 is TGTGCCAGCAGCTTGGACAGCTCTGAAGGAAACACCATATATTTT.

The CDR3 sequence: CASSEYASGRTDTQYF. Here the CDR3 DNA reads TGTGCCAGCAGTGAATATGCCAGCGGGAGAACAGATACGCAGTATTTT. The chain recombines TRBV2 with TRBJ2-3; 8 nucleotides match TRBD2. V gave up 2 bases and J gave up 3 bases; unmatched junction bases: 7. The CDR3 has 16 residues. Germline V gene lookup returns CDR1 SNHLY and CDR2 FYNNEI.

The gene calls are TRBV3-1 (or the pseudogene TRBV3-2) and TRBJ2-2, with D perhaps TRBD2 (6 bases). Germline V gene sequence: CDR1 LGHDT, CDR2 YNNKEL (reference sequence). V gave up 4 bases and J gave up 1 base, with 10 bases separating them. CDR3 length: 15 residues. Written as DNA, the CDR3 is TGTGCCAGCAGCCCGGATAGCGGGAACACCGGGGAGCTGTTTTTT. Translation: CASSPDSGNTGELFF.

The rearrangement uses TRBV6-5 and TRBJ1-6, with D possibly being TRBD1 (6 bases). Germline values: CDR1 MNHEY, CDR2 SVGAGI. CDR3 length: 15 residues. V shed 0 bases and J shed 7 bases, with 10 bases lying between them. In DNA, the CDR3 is TGTGCCAGCAGTTACTCGTGGGGGCGAAATTCACCCCTCCACTTT. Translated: CASSYSWGRNSPLHF.

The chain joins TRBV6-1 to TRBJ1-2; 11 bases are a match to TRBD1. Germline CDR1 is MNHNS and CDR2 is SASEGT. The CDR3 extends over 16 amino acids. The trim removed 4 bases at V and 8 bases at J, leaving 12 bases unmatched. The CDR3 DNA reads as TGTGCCAGCAGTGGATTAGCAGGACAGGGGGCGGAAGGCTACACCTTC. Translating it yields CASSGLAGQGAEGYTF.

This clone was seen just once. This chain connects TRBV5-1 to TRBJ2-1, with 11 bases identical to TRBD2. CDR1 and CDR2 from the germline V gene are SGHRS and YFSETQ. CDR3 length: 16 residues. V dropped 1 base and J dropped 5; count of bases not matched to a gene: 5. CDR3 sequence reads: CASSLLAGGTHNEQFF. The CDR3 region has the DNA TGCGCCAGCAGCTTGCTAGCGGGAGGAACCCACAATGAGCAGTTCTTC.

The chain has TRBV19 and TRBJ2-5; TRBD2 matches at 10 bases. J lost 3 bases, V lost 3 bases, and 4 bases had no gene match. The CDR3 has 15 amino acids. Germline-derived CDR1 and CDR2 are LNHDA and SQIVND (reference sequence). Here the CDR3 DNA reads TGTGCCAGTAGTATCAGGACTAGCGGTGAAGAGACCCAGTACTTC. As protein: CASSIRTSGEETQYF. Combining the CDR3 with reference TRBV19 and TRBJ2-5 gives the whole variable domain DGGITQSPKYLFRKEGQNVTLSCEQNLNHDAMYWYRQDPGQGLRLIYYSQIVNDFQKGDIAEGYSVSREKKESFPLTVTSAQKNPTAFYLCASSIRTSGEETQYFGPGTRLLVL.

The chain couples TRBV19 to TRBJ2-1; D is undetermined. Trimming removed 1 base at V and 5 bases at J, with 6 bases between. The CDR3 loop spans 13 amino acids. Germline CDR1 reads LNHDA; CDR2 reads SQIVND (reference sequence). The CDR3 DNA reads TGTGCCAGTAGTATAGGGGCTAACAATGAGCAGTTCTTC. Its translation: CASSIGANNEQFF.

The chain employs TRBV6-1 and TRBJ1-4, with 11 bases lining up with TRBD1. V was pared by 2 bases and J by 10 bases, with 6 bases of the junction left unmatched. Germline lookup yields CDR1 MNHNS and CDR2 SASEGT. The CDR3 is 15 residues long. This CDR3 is CASSERGQGALKLFF. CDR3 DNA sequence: TGTGCCAGCAGTGAACGTGGACAGGGGGCCCTAAAACTGTTTTTT.

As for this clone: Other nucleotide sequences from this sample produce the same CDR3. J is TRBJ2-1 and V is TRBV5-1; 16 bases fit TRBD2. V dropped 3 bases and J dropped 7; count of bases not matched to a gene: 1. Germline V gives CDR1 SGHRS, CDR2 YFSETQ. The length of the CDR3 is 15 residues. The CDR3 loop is CASSSGLAGGNEQFF. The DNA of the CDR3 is TGCGCCAGCAGCTCGGGACTAGCGGGAGGGAATGAGCAGTTCTTC.

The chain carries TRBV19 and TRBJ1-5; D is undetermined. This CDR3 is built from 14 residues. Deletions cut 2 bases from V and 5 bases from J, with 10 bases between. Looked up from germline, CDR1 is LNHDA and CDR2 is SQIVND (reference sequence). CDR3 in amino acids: CASSIRRGYQPQHF. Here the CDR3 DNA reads TGTGCCAGTAGTATACGCAGAGGATATCAGCCCCAGCATTTT. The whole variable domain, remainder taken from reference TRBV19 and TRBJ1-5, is DGGITQSPKYLFRKEGQNVTLSCEQNLNHDAMYWYRQDPGQGLRLIYYSQIVNDFQKGDIAEGYSVSREKKESFPLTVTSAQKNPTAFYLCASSIRRGYQPQHFGDGTRLSIL.

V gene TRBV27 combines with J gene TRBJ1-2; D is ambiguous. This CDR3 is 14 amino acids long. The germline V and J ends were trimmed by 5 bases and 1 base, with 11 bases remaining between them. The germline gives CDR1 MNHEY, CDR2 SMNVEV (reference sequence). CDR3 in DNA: TGTGCCAGCAGTCTGGTCCCGAGTAACTATGGCTACACCTTC. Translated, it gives CASSLVPSNYGYTF.

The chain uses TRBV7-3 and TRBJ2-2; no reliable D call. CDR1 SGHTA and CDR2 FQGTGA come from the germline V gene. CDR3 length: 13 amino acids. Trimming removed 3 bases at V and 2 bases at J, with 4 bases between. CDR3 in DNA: TGTGCCAGCAGCTTCAGTAACACCGGGGAGCTGTTTTTT. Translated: CASSFSNTGELFF.

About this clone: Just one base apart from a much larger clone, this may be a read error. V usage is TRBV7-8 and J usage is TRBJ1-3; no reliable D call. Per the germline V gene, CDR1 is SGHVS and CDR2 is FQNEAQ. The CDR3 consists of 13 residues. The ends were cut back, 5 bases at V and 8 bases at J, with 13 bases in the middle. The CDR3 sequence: CASSPSREDTIYF. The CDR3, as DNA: TGTGCCAGCAGCCCATCCCGAGAGGACACCATATATTTT.

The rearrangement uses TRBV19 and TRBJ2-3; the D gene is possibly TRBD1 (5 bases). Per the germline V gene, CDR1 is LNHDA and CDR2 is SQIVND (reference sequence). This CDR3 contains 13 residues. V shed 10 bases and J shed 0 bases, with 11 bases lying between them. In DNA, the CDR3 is TGTGCCACCACAGGCTCTAGCACAGATACGCAGTATTTT. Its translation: CATTGSSTDTQYF.

CDR3 DNA sequence: TGTGCCACCAGTGAGGGGGGGAGGGCTAGCAATCAGCCCCAGCATTTT. Protein sequence: CATSEGGRASNQPQHF. V usage is TRBV24-1 and J usage is TRBJ1-5; tentative D call: TRBD1 (5 bases). Germline CDR1 is KGHDR and CDR2 is SFDVKD. V was trimmed by 4 bases and J by 0 bases, leaving 12 bases between them. This CDR3 contains 16 residues.

CDR3 nucleotide sequence: TGTGCCAGCAGATCCGGGACAGGGGGCCACGAGCAGTACGTC. Protein sequence: CASRSGTGGHEQYV. The genes are TRBV28 and TRBJ2-7; 12 bases align to TRBD1. The CDR3 loop spans 14 amino acids. Germline trimming cut 6 bases from V and 5 bases from J; bases unmatched to any gene: 5. CDR1 is MDHEN, CDR2 SYDVKM, per germline.